A selection of T cell receptor beta chains follows, all from one sample in a study of tumor and adjacent non-tumor tissue in lung cancer. TCRdb fed the multiplex PCR reads into MiXCR, producing one record per CDR3 protein. The sample has some 200,000 distinct CDR3 sequences, roughly 70% seen once. The sequenced sample consisted of lung tumor tissue. These receptors all stem from a man in his 60s with non-small cell lung cancer. The CDR3 runs from the conserved cysteine through the conserved F or W. D genes are given only for firm matches. Rows give clone size only sometimes, using once, few, many, or a class for an expanded clone.

j_gene: TRBJ1-5
v_gene: TRBV20-1
abundance: .
len: 15
d_gene: .
CDR3aa: CSARDLLGEGQPQHF
CDR3nt: TGCAGTGCTAGAGATCTCCTGGGGGAGGGTCAGCCCCAGCATTTT

j_gene: TRBJ2-1
v_gene: TRBV11-2
abundance: .
len: 15
d_gene: .
CDR3aa: CASSLGLAFNDEQFF
CDR3nt: TGTGCCAGCAGCTTAGGTCTAGCGTTCAACGATGAGCAGTTTTTC

j_gene: TRBJ2-3
v_gene: TRBV20-1
abundance: .
len: 14
d_gene: .
CDR3aa: CSAKGGWKTNTQYF
CDR3nt: TGCAGTGCAAAGGGGGGCTGGAAGACAAATACGCAGTATTTT

j_gene: TRBJ2-1
v_gene: TRBV20-1
abundance: many
len: 13
d_gene: .
CDR3aa: CSAQGGAYNEQFF
CDR3nt: TGCAGTGCACAAGGGGGGGCCTACAATGAGCAGTTCTTC

j_gene: TRBJ1-2
v_gene: TRBV6-1
abundance: .
len: 16
d_gene: .
CDR3aa: CASSEARGRSNYGYTF
CDR3nt: TGTGCCAGCAGTGAAGCGCGGGGTAGGAGCAACTATGGCTACACCTTC

j_gene: TRBJ2-7
v_gene: TRBV11-3
abundance: .
len: 16
d_gene: TRBD1
CDR3aa: CANSLSRDRVGYVQYF
CDR3nt: TGTGCCAACAGCTTAAGCCGGGACAGGGTTGGTTACGTGCAGTACTTC

j_gene: TRBJ2-3
v_gene: TRBV6-6
abundance: .
len: 14
d_gene: .
CDR3aa: CVSTLARSTDTQYF
CDR3nt: TGTGTCAGTACTCTAGCGCGAAGCACAGATACGCAGTATTTT

j_gene: TRBJ1-1
v_gene: TRBV29-1
abundance: few
len: 13
d_gene: .
CDR3aa: CNVDNAVNTEAFF
CDR3nt: TGCAACGTTGATAATGCCGTTAACACTGAAGCTTTCTTT

j_gene: TRBJ1-1
v_gene: TRBV12-3/TRBV12-4
abundance: many
len: 14
d_gene: .
CDR3aa: CASSFFSAEEEAFF
CDR3nt: TGTGCCAGCAGTTTTTTCAGCGCTGAGGAGGAAGCTTTCTTT

j_gene: TRBJ1-1
v_gene: TRBV19
abundance: .
len: 12
d_gene: TRBD1
CDR3aa: CASSPRQGGAFF
CDR3nt: TGTGCCAGTAGCCCTAGACAGGGTGGAGCTTTCTTT

j_gene: TRBJ1-1
v_gene: TRBV11-2
abundance: .
len: 14
d_gene: .
CDR3aa: CASLPGHQNTEAIF
CDR3nt: TGTGCTAGCCTACCGGGACACCAGAACACTGAAGCTATCTTT

j_gene: TRBJ2-1
v_gene: TRBV20-1
abundance: .
len: 16
d_gene: TRBD2
CDR3aa: CSARDQLAGRPNEQFF
CDR3nt: TGCAGTGCTAGGGATCAACTAGCGGGAAGGCCGAATGAGCAGTTCTTC

j_gene: TRBJ1-1
v_gene: TRBV29-1
abundance: .
len: 13
d_gene: .
CDR3aa: CSAERPENPEAFF
CDR3nt: TGCAGCGCTGAGCGGCCGGAGAACCCTGAAGCTTTCTTT

j_gene: TRBJ1-6
v_gene: TRBV12-3/TRBV12-4
abundance: once
len: 22
d_gene: .
CDR3aa: CASSFSTQTGRSFNSYNSPPHF
CDR3nt: TGCGCCAGCAGTTTCTCCACTCAGACGGGACGATCGTTCAACTCCTATAATTCACCCCCCCACTTT

j_gene: TRBJ1-1
v_gene: TRBV20-1
abundance: .
len: 11
d_gene: .
CDR3aa: CSARQGAEAFF
CDR3nt: TGCAGTGCTCGCCAGGGCGCTGAAGCTTTCTTT

j_gene: TRBJ1-5
v_gene: TRBV28
abundance: few
len: 16
d_gene: .
CDR3aa: CASSLSTGRSNQPQHF
CDR3nt: TGTGCCAGCAGTTTATCGACGGGAAGAAGCAATCAGCCCCAGCATTTT

j_gene: TRBJ1-1
v_gene: TRBV29-1
abundance: .
len: 12
d_gene: .
CDR3aa: CSAGEVRTEAFF
CDR3nt: TGCAGCGCCGGGGAAGTGAGGACTGAAGCTTTCTTT

j_gene: TRBJ2-1
v_gene: TRBV6-2/TRBV6-3
abundance: medium-sized
len: 15
d_gene: TRBD2
CDR3aa: CASSFLGTSVDEQFF
CDR3nt: TGTGCCAGCAGTTTCCTCGGGACTAGCGTCGATGAGCAGTTCTTC

j_gene: TRBJ2-2
v_gene: TRBV9
abundance: .
len: 15
d_gene: .
CDR3aa: CASSVGGANTGELFF
CDR3nt: TGTGCCAGCAGCGTAGGCGGGGCGAACACCGGGGAGCTGTTTTTT

j_gene: TRBJ2-1
v_gene: TRBV4-1
abundance: many
len: 17
d_gene: .
CDR3aa: CASSPFAGESSYNEQFF
CDR3nt: TGCGCCAGCAGCCCTTTCGCCGGGGAGAGCTCCTACAATGAGCAGTTCTTC

j_gene: TRBJ2-1
v_gene: TRBV10-2
abundance: .
len: 16
d_gene: .
CDR3aa: CASSESILEVNNEQFF
CDR3nt: TGCGCCAGCAGTGAGTCGATCCTCGAGGTAAACAATGAGCAGTTCTTC

j_gene: TRBJ2-6
v_gene: TRBV6-2/TRBV6-3
abundance: .
len: 12
d_gene: .
CDR3aa: CASSYGANVPTF
CDR3nt: TGTGCCAGCAGTTACGGGGCCAACGTCCCGACTTTC

j_gene: TRBJ1-6
v_gene: TRBV11-2
abundance: .
len: 15
d_gene: .
CDR3aa: CVSSLEGTLNSPLHF
CDR3nt: TGTGTCAGCAGCTTAGAGGGGACCCTAAATTCACCCCTCCACTTC

j_gene: TRBJ2-3
v_gene: TRBV5-6
abundance: many
len: 15
d_gene: TRBD1
CDR3aa: CASSSRDRGIDTQYF
CDR3nt: TGTGCCAGCAGCAGCCGGGACAGGGGAATAGATACGCAGTATTTT

j_gene: TRBJ1-6
v_gene: TRBV6-5
abundance: .
len: 14
d_gene: TRBD1
CDR3aa: CATSRGTVGSSLHF
CDR3nt: TGTGCCACCAGTCGTGGGACAGTCGGTTCATCCCTCCACTTT

j_gene: TRBJ1-1
v_gene: TRBV6-2/TRBV6-3
abundance: once
len: 13
d_gene: .
CDR3aa: CASGRQENTEAFF
CDR3nt: TGTGCCAGCGGTCGACAGGAGAACACTGAAGCTTTCTTT

j_gene: TRBJ2-7
v_gene: TRBV4-1
abundance: many
len: 16
d_gene: TRBD2
CDR3aa: CASSQHHSGETYEQYF
CDR3nt: TGCGCCAGCAGCCAGCATCATAGCGGGGAAACCTACGAGCAGTACTTC

j_gene: TRBJ2-1
v_gene: TRBV28
abundance: .
len: 16
d_gene: TRBD2
CDR3aa: CASIKEMLAGAGEQFF
CDR3nt: TGTGCCAGCATCAAGGAGATGCTAGCGGGAGCGGGTGAGCAGTTCTTC

j_gene: TRBJ2-3
v_gene: TRBV30
abundance: .
len: 12
d_gene: .
CDR3aa: CAWTGTADTQYF
CDR3nt: TGTGCCTGGACTGGGACCGCAGATACGCAGTATTTT

j_gene: TRBJ1-6
v_gene: TRBV20-1
abundance: .
len: 15
d_gene: TRBD1
CDR3aa: CIARERQGNNSLLQF
CDR3nt: TGCATTGCTAGAGAAAGACAGGGCAATAATTCACTCCTCCAATTT

j_gene: TRBJ1-4
v_gene: TRBV28
abundance: many
len: 15
d_gene: TRBD1
CDR3aa: CASSQQGALNEKLFF
CDR3nt: TGTGCCAGCAGTCAACAGGGGGCCCTAAATGAAAAACTGTTTTTT

j_gene: TRBJ2-7
v_gene: TRBV11-1
abundance: .
len: 13
d_gene: .
CDR3aa: CASSLETRTEQYF
CDR3nt: TGCGCCAGCAGCTTAGAAACCAGGACCGAGCAGTACTTC

j_gene: TRBJ1-6
v_gene: TRBV6-4
abundance: .
len: 15
d_gene: TRBD1
CDR3aa: CASRAQGDFNSPPHF
CDR3nt: TGTGCCAGCAGGGCCCAGGGGGACTTCAATTCACCCCCCCACTTT

j_gene: TRBJ1-1
v_gene: TRBV11-3
abundance: .
len: 14
d_gene: .
CDR3aa: CARSFEGRWSEDFF
CDR3nt: TGTGCAAGGAGCTTCGAGGGGAGGTGGTCTGAAGATTTCTTT